This entry is about one T cell receptor beta chain. Its specificity is unknown. These data originate in a study of identical twins. One entry per CDR3 protein results from TCRdb running MiXCR on the 5' RACE reads. The sample lists approximately 600,000 distinct CDR3 sequences; 9.6% were seen once. The germline gives CDR1 SQVTM, CDR2 ANQGSEA. Trimming removed 4 bases from V and 6 bases from J, with 18 bases in between. This CDR3 has 14 residues. Study-level points and caveats: There were fewer insertions in abundant cord blood beta clonotypes, but memory repertoires showed no such pattern.

Healthy Caucasian donors formed the entire cohort. The data were also submitted as part of a second study, on yellow fever vaccine responses in identical twins.

The V and J genes are TRBV29-1 and TRBJ2-5, with D unclear. The sequence was obtained from a woman between 18 and 29 years old in good health. The sequenced material came from PBMCs. The CDR3 spells CSVVLFMSQKTQYF. Written as DNA, the CDR3 is TGCAGCGTTGTTTTGTTTATGAGCCAGAAGACCCAGTACTTC.